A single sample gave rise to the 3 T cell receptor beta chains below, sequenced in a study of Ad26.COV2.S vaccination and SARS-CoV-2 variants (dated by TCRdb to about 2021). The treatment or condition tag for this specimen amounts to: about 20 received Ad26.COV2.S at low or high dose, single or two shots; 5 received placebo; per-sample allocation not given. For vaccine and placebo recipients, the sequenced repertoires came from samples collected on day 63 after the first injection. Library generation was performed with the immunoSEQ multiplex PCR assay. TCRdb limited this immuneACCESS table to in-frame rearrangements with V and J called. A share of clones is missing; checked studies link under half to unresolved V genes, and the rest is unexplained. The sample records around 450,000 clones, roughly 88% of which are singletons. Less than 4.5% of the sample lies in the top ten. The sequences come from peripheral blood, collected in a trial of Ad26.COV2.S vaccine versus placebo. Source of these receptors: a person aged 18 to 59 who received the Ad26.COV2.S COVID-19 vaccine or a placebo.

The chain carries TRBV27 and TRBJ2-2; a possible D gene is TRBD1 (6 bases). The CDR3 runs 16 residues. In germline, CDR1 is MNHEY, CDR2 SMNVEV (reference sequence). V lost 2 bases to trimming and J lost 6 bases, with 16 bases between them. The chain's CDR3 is CASSLGQIPLAGELFF. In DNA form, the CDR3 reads TGTGCCAGCAGTTTAGGACAGATTCCCCTGGCCGGGGAGCTGTTTTTT.

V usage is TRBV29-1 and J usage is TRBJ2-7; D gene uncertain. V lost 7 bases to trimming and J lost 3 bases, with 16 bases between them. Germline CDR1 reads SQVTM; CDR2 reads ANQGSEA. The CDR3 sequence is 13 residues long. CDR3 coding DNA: TGCAGCGCCTTTGTGGTGGGCGACTACGAGCAGTACTTC. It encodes CSAFVVGDYEQYF.

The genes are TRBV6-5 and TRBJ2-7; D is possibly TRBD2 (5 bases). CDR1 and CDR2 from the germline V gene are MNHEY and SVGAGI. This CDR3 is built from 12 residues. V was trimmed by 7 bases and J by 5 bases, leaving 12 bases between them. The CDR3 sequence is CASTGLGDEQYF. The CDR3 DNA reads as TGTGCCAGCACAGGACTGGGAGACGAGCAGTACTTC.